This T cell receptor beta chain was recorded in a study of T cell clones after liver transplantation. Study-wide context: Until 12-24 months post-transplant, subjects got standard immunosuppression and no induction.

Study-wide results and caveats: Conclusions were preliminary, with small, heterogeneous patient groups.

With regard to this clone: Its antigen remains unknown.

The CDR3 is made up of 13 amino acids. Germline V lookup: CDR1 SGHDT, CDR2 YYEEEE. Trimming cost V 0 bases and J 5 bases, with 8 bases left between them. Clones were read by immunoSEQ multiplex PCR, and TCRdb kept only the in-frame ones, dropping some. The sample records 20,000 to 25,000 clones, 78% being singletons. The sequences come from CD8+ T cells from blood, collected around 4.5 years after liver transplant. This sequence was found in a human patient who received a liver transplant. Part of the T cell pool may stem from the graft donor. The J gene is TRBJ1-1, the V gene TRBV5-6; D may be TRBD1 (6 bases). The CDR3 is CASSLGRGTEAFF. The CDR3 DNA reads TGTGCCAGCAGCTTGGGGAGGGGGACTGAAGCTTTCTTT.